Below, 17 T cell receptor beta chains from the same sample are listed, as sequenced in a study of graft-versus-host responses after intestinal transplantation. Their target antigens are unknown. The protocol was immunoSEQ multiplex PCR, while the TCRdb copy is restricted to in-frame clones and leaves out a portion. The sample lists fewer than 90,000 clones; approximately 94% were seen once. The specimen comprised unstimulated CD4+ T cells sorted from spleen or lymph node cells, sampled before transplant. These receptors all stem from a human donor who was the organ donor for an intestinal transplant.

V and J are TRBV2 and TRBJ1-1; 8 nucleotides agree with TRBD1. This CDR3 has 12 residues. CDR1 is SNHLY and CDR2 is FYNNEI in the germline V gene. V lost 6 bases, J lost 12 bases, and 9 bases stayed unmatched. CDR3 bases: TGTGCCAGCAGCCCCAGTGACAGGGGAACTTTCTTT. Protein sequence: CASSPSDRGTFF.

The rearrangement uses TRBV5-4 and TRBJ1-2; 9 bases map to TRBD1. The CDR3 has 14 residues. The germline CDR1 and CDR2 sequences are SGHNT and YYREEE (reference sequence). Trimming cost V 2 bases and J 7 bases; bases outside gene matches: 6. The CDR3 region is CASSLDRGKGGYTF. The CDR3 nucleotides read TGTGCCAGCAGCTTAGACAGGGGGAAGGGTGGCTACACCTTC.

The V and J genes are TRBV19 and TRBJ2-2; D possibly matches TRBD1 or TRBD2 (5 bases each). The CDR3 runs 17 residues. V dropped 4 bases and J dropped 0 bases, with 15 bases sitting between them. CDR1 LNHDA and CDR2 SQIVND come from the germline V gene (reference sequence). The CDR3 here is CASSSRWGTANTGELFF. The CDR3 nucleotides are TGTGCCAGTAGTAGTCGGTGGGGGACGGCGAACACCGGGGAGCTGTTTTTT.

The rearrangement links TRBV11-2 to TRBJ2-1; D not certain. CDR1 and CDR2 from the germline V gene are SGHAT and FQNNGV. V gave up 5 bases and J gave up 11 bases, with 10 bases separating them. CDR3 size: 11 residues. The DNA of the CDR3 is TGTGCCAGCAGCCTACACAGAAAGCAGTTCTTC. Translation gives CASSLHRKQFF.

The chain couples TRBV10-3 to TRBJ1-1, with D hard to call. This CDR3 spans 14 amino acids. Trimming took off 2 bases at V and 0 bases at J, with 7 bases between the two ends. The germline V gene encodes CDR1 ENHRY and CDR2 SYGVKD. The CDR3 region has the DNA TGTGCCATCAGTGAGAAGGGTATGAACACTGAAGCTTTCTTT. It translates to CAISEKGMNTEAFF.

The rearrangement links TRBV4-3 to TRBJ2-7, with D unclear. V lost 4 bases and J 2 bases, leaving 9 bases between the germline ends. From germline, CDR1 is LGHNA and CDR2 YSLEER. The CDR3 extends over 13 amino acids. CDR3 DNA sequence: TGCGCCAGCAGCCGCACCCTTGCCTACGAGCAGTACTTC. Translating it yields CASSRTLAYEQYF.

The chain couples TRBV6-6 to TRBJ1-1; D remains ambiguous. Trimming took 5 bases from V and 7 from J, leaving 11 bases between them. The CDR3 is 12 residues long. Germline CDR1 reads MNHNY; CDR2 reads SVGAGI (reference sequence). Written as DNA, the CDR3 is TGTGCCAGCAGTGTTTTTTTGGTTGAAGCTTTCTTT. Protein sequence: CASSVFLVEAFF.

The V gene is TRBV30, the J gene TRBJ1-1; D unresolved. Germline V lookup: CDR1 GTSNPN, CDR2 SVGIG (reference sequence). V was pared by 4 bases and J by 4 bases, with 16 bases between. The CDR3 runs to 14 residues. As DNA, the CDR3 is TGTGCCTGGACCGCCCTAGCAAGGGTCACTGAAGCTTTCTTT. The encoded protein is CAWTALARVTEAFF.

This chain uses TRBV9 with TRBJ2-5, with D possibly being TRBD2 (6 bases). Between the trimmed V and J ends, which lost 0 bases and 1 base, there was a span of 13 bases. This CDR3 is built from 16 residues. CDR1 and CDR2 (germline): SGDLS, YYNGEE. The CDR3 is CASSVGGGGSQETQYF. The DNA of the CDR3 is TGTGCCAGCAGCGTAGGTGGGGGAGGCAGCCAAGAGACCCAGTACTTC.

Regarding this clone: The junction shows a germline mismatch at one end, possibly a read error. This rearrangement joins TRBV7-7 to TRBJ2-5; D possibly corresponds to TRBD2 (5 bases). The CDR3 length is 14 residues. The germline V gene has CDR1 SSHAT and CDR2 FNYEAQ (reference sequence). As DNA, the CDR3 is TGTGCTAGCAGCTTAGACGATAGCGTTGGGACCCAGTACTTC. It translates to CASSLDDSVGTQYF.

The V and J genes are TRBV6-1 and TRBJ1-2, with 7 bases aligning to TRBD1. The CDR3 contains 15 residues. The germline CDR1 and CDR2 sequences are MNHNS and SASEGT. Trimming took 4 bases from V and 0 from J; bases not matched to a gene: 5. CDR3 nucleotides: TGTGCCAGCAGTGGCCGGGACAGAGCTAACTATGGCTACACCTTC. Translating it yields CASSGRDRANYGYTF.

This clone has just a few counts. The chain links TRBV15 to TRBJ1-1; TRBD1 might be the D (6 bases). CDR1 and CDR2 (germline): LNHNV, YYDKDF (reference sequence). The CDR3 has 16 amino acids. Trimming stripped 1 base from V and 1 base from J, with 13 bases between. CDR3 protein: CATSRAGDRRNTEAFF. DNA for the CDR3: TGTGCCACCAGCAGAGCGGGTGACAGGAGGAACACTGAAGCTTTCTTT.

This sequence joins TRBV11-3 and TRBJ2-5; the D is unclear. The CDR3 runs to 15 residues. CDR1 is SGHNT, CDR2 YENEEA, per germline. Trimming cost V 1 base and J 4 bases, with 13 bases left between them. CDR3 bases: TGTGCCAGCAGCTTAGGTTACACCGACGGAGAGACCCAGTACTTC. This translates into CASSLGYTDGETQYF.

This chain links TRBV28 with TRBJ2-7; D tentatively reads TRBD1 or TRBD2 (5 bases each). The CDR3 sequence is 13 residues long. The germline V gene encodes CDR1 MDHEN and CDR2 SYDVKM. Trimming removed 5 bases from V and 12 bases from J, with 20 bases in between. The CDR3 loop reads CASSVPGPGGRYF. In DNA form, the CDR3 reads TGTGCCAGCAGTGTTCCGGGACCCGGAGGCCGGTACTTC.

V and J are TRBV5-4 and TRBJ1-4; D is perhaps TRBD1 (5 bases). CDR1 and CDR2 from the germline V gene are SGHNT and YYREEE (reference sequence). The V and J ends lost 1 base and 8 bases respectively, with 12 bases between them. The CDR3 extends over 14 amino acids. The CDR3 DNA reads as TGTGCCAGCAGCTTGACGGGGCCAGTAGAAAAACTGTTTTTT. It codes for CASSLTGPVEKLFF.

The chain recombines TRBV7-9 with TRBJ2-1; the match to TRBD1 covers 7 bases. The germline CDR1 and CDR2 sequences are SEHNR and FQNEAQ (reference sequence). The CDR3 is 12 amino acids. The V and J ends lost 11 bases and 8 bases, in that order; junction bases with no gene match: 9. The CDR3 nucleotides read TGTGCCGTACCAGGGGGTTACGATGAGCAGTTCTTC. Protein: CAVPGGYDEQFF.

This chain links TRBV28 with TRBJ2-2, with 8 bases fitting TRBD1. Germline CDR1 is MDHEN and CDR2 is SYDVKM. V trimming: 4 bases; J trimming: 7 bases; junction bases outside the gene matches: 11. The CDR3 spans 16 residues. The CDR3: CASSWEGQGVGGELFF. The CDR3 DNA reads TGTGCCAGCAGTTGGGAAGGACAGGGTGTAGGCGGGGAGCTGTTTTTT. The full variable domain, in which reference TRBV28 and TRBJ2-2 provide the parts outside the CDR3, is DVKVTQSSRYLVKRTGEKVFLECVQDMDHENMFWYRQDPGLGLRLIYFSYDVKMKEKGDIPEGYSVSREKKERFSLILESASTNQTSMYLCASSWEGQGVGGELFFGEGSRLTVL.